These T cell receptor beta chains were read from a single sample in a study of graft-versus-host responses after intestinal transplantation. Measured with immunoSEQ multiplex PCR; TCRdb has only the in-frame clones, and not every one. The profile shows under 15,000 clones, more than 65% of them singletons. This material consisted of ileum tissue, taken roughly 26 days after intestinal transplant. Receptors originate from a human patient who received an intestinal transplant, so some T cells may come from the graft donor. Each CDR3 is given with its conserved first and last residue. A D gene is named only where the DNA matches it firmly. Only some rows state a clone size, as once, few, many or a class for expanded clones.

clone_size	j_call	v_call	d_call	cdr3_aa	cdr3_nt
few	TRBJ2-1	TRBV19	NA	CASSRGLYNEQFF	TGTGCCAGTAGTAGGGGACTCTACAATGAGCAGTTCTTC
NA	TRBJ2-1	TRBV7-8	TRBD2	CASSGRREGNEQFF	TGTGCCAGCAGCGGTAGGAGGGAGGGGAATGAGCAGTTCTTC
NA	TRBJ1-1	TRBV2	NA	CASRSGEAFF	TGTGCCAGCAGATCAGGTGAAGCTTTCTTT
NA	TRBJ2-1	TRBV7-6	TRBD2	CASIPYKASGGDSSYNEQFF	TGTGCCAGCATCCCCTACAAGGCTAGCGGGGGCGATAGCTCCTACAATGAGCAGTTCTTC
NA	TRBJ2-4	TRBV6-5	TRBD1	CASSWTHQGANIQYF	TGTGCCAGCAGTTGGACCCACCAGGGGGCGAACATTCAGTACTTC
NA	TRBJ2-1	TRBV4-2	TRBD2	CASSQESECPPRGDNEQFF	TGTGCCAGCAGCCAAGAGAGCGAATGTCCCCCCCGGGGGGACAATGAGCAGTTCTTC
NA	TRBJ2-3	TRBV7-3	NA	CASSSSGMTADTQYF	TGTGCCAGCAGCTCCTCCGGGATGACGGCAGATACGCAGTATTTT
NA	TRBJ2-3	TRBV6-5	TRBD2	CASSFQREDTQYF	TGTGCCAGCAGTTTCCAGCGGGAAGATACGCAGTATTTT
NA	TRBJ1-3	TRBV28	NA	CASSYGRVSGNTIYF	TGTGCCAGCAGTTATGGTCGGGTCTCTGGAAACACCATATATTTT
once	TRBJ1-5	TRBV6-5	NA	CASKAPGSNQPQHF	TGTGCCAGCAAGGCGCCGGGTAGCAATCAGCCCCAGCATTTT
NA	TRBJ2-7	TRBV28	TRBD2	CASSPQTLAGGTEQYF	TGTGCCAGCAGTCCTCAGACGTTAGCGGGAGGGACCGAGCAGTACTTC
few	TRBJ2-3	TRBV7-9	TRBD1	CASSLVGDRVRTDTQYF	TGTGCCAGCAGCTTAGTTGGGGACAGGGTGAGGACAGATACGCAGTATTTT
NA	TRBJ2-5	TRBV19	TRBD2	CASSSGLAETQYF	TGTGCCAGTAGTTCGGGACTAGCGGAGACCCAGTACTTC
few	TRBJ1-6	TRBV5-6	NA	CASSLANWGLSGSPLHF	TGTGCCAGCAGCTTGGCCAACTGGGGGCTATCGGGTTCACCCCTCCACTTT
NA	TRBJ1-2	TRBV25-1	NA	CASSEYRGGGGGYTF	TGTGCCAGCAGTGAATATAGGGGGGGCGGGGGTGGCTACACCTTC
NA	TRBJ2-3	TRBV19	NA	CASSTRFLSTDTQYF	TGTGCCAGTAGTACCCGTTTTCTTAGCACAGATACGCAGTATTTT
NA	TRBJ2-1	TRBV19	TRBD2	CASIGRTSPNEQFF	TGTGCCAGTATTGGAAGGACTAGCCCCAATGAGCAGTTCTTC
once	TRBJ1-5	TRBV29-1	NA	CSVVGGSGKQPQHF	TGCAGCGTTGTTGGAGGATCGGGAAAGCAGCCCCAGCATTTT
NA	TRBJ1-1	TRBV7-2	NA	CASSRYRNTEAFF	TGTGCCAGCAGCCGATACAGGAACACTGAAGCTTTCTTT
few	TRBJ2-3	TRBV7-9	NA	CASSLESGTQYF	TGTGCCAGCAGCTTAGAATCCGGTACGCAGTATTTT
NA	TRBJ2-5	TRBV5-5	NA	CASSHRAQGGPPHVTQYF	TGTGCCAGCAGCCATCGAGCTCAGGGGGGCCCCCCGCATGTGACCCAGTACTTC
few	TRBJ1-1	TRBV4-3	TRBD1	CASSQDSGQVLGGTEAFF	TGCGCCAGCAGCCAAGATAGCGGACAGGTTCTTGGTGGCACTGAAGCTTTCTTT
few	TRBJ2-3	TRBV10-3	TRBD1	CAIGDRGTDTQYF	TGTGCCATCGGGGACAGGGGCACAGATACGCAGTATTTT
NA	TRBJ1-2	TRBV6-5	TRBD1	CASSSYTGGTYGYTF	TGTGCCAGCAGCTCCTATACAGGGGGCACCTATGGCTACACCTTC
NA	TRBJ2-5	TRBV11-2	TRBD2	CASSLDGGAAVGETQYF	TGTGCCAGCAGCTTAGACGGGGGGGCCGCGGTAGGAGAGACCCAGTACTTC
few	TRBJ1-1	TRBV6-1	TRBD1	CASRNPGGTTEAFF	TGTGCCAGCAGAAACCCAGGGGGCACCACTGAAGCTTTCTTT
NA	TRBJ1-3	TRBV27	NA	CASRDTGRPGNTIYF	TGTGCCAGCAGGGATACAGGGCGCCCTGGAAACACCATATATTTT
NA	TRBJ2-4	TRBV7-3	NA	CASSLGGGAQNIQYF	TGTGCCAGCAGCTTAGGTGGGGGGGCTCAAAACATTCAGTACTTC
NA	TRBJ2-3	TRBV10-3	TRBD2	CAISEWGGETDTQYF	TGTGCCATCAGTGAGTGGGGGGGGGAAACAGATACGCAGTATTTT
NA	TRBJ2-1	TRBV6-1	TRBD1	CASSDGPGQGMDEQFF	TGTGCCAGCAGTGACGGACCGGGACAGGGCATGGATGAGCAGTTCTTC
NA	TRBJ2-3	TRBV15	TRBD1	CATSRDPGQGADTQYF	TGTGCCACCAGCAGAGACCCGGGACAGGGCGCAGATACGCAGTATTTT
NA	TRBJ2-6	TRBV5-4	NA	CASSLAEQGLPSGANVLTF	TGTGCCAGCAGCTTGGCCGAGCAGGGGCTACCCTCTGGGGCCAACGTCCTGACTTTC
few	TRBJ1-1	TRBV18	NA	CASSPSGTRNTEAFF	TGTGCCAGCTCACCCTCCGGGACAAGGAACACTGAAGCTTTCTTT
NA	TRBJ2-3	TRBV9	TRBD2	CASSGGGPRTDTQYF	TGTGCCAGCAGCGGCGGGGGGCCCCGCACAGATACGCAGTATTTT
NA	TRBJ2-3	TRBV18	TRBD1	CASSPWKGGQTDTQYF	TGTGCCAGCTCACCTTGGAAAGGGGGCCAAACAGATACGCAGTATTTT
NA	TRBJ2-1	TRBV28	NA	CASRTTYNEQFF	TGTGCCAGCAGGACAACCTACAATGAGCAGTTCTTC